The sample holds many counts of the clone carrying this TCR beta chain. The ends lost 4 bases at V and 14 bases at J; junction bases unmatched: 4. The CDR3 loop spans 12 amino acids. Germline-derived CDR1 and CDR2 are KGHDR and SFDVKD. The data derive from a study of T-cell memory formation after mild COVID-19. TCRdb re-derived calls from the 5' RACE reads in MiXCR, one entry per CDR3 protein. The profile shows around 340,000 distinct CDR3 sequences, 13% to 15% of them singletons. Sequencing was done on a sample of PBMCs or a T cell subset sorted from them (not recorded which). This chain links TRBV24-1 with TRBJ2-1, with TRBD2 matching over 10 bases. The origin of this receptor is a man younger than 35 who had mild COVID-19 (a few samples of this study predate the infection). Cell type and time point are not known. The CDR3 nucleotides read TGTGCCACCAGTGACCCCGGGACTAGCGAGTTCTTC. Residues: CATSDPGTSEFF.